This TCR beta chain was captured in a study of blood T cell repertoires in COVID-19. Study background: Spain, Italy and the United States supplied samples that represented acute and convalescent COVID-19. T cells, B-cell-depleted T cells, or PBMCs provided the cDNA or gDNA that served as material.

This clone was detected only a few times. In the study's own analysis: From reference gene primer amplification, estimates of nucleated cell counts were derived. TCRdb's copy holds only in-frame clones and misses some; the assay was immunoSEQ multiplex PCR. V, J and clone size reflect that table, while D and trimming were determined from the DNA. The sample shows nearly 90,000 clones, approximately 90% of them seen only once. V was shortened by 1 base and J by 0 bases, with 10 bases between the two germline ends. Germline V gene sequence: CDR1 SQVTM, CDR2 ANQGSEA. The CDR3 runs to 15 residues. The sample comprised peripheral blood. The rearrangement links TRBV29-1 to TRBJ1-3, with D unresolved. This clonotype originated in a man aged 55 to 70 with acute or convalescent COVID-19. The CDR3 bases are TGCAGCGTTGAAGTTTGGCAGAACTCTGGAAACACCATATATTTT. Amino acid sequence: CSVEVWQNSGNTIYF.